A single sample gave rise to the 8 T cell receptor beta chains below, sequenced in a study of blood T cell repertoires in COVID-19. Profiling relied on immunoSEQ multiplex PCR, and the TCRdb table lists in-frame clones only, not all of them. Of around 70,000 clones in the sample, just under 80% were seen once. Sequencing was carried out using peripheral blood. The origin of the receptors is a human donor in a cohort sampled during active COVID-19.

The rearrangement joins TRBV20-1 to TRBJ1-2, with D possibly TRBD1 on 6 matching bases. The CDR3 is made up of 11 amino acids. V was pared by 6 bases and J by 4 bases, with 9 bases between. The germline V gene encodes CDR1 DFQATT and CDR2 SNEGSKA (reference sequence). CDR3 sequence (DNA): TGCAGTGCAAAGGACAGCTATGGCTACACCTTC. This translates into CSAKDSYGYTF.

V and J are TRBV6-1 and TRBJ1-1; TRBD1 matches at 11 bases. Germline V CDR1 and CDR2: MNHNS, SASEGT. The CDR3 contains 19 residues. V gave up 4 bases and J gave up 1 base; unmatched junction bases: 14. The CDR3 loop reads CASSARRTGGWAGNTEAFF. The CDR3 DNA reads TGTGCCAGCAGTGCAAGAAGGACAGGGGGCTGGGCGGGGAACACTGAAGCTTTCTTT.

V gene TRBV5-1 combines with J gene TRBJ2-6; D gene unclear. The length of the CDR3 is 15 residues. The germline gives CDR1 SGHRS, CDR2 YFSETQ. Trimming removed 0 bases at V and 2 bases at J, with 6 bases between. The CDR3 coding sequence is TGCGCCAGCAGCTTGGGTGACACTGGGGCCAACGTCCTGACTTTC. It yields the protein CASSLGDTGANVLTF.

This clone was recorded a few times. This chain connects TRBV28 to TRBJ1-2; maybe TRBD1 (5 bases). The V end was cut by 3 bases, the J end by 7 bases, with 12 bases between. Germline CDR1 MDHEN, CDR2 SYDVKM. This CDR3 spans 13 amino acids. For the CDR3, the DNA is TGTGCCAGCAGTTTCACCAGGGTTCGTGGCTACACCTTC. Protein: CASSFTRVRGYTF.

The J gene is TRBJ2-1, the V gene TRBV10-3, with 7 bases identical to TRBD2. Germline V gene lookup returns CDR1 ENHRY and CDR2 SYGVKD. The CDR3 covers 16 residues. Trimming at V came to 4 bases and at J to 0 bases, leaving 6 bases not matched to a gene. CDR3 nucleotide sequence: TGTGCCATCAGTGGCCTAGCGGAAGGCTCCTACAATGAGCAGTTCTTC. Residues: CAISGLAEGSYNEQFF.

The chain is built from TRBV7-2 and TRBJ1-1, with D possibly TRBD1 on 5 matching bases. V gave up 4 bases and J gave up 6 bases, with 18 bases separating them. The CDR3 is made up of 15 amino acids. Germline V gene sequence: CDR1 SGHTA, CDR2 FQGNSA. The CDR3 is CASSSHSIDRPEAFF. The CDR3 coding sequence is TGTGCCAGCAGCTCCCACTCTATAGACAGACCTGAAGCTTTCTTT.

The CDR3 reads CASSLEGASPLHF. In nucleotides, the CDR3 is TGTGCCAGCAGCCTGGAGGGGGCTTCACCCCTCCACTTT. J is TRBJ1-6 and V is TRBV9; 7 bases agree with TRBD1. The junction had 4 bases not matched to a gene; V was cut back by 4 bases and J by 9 bases. This CDR3 spans 13 amino acids. Germline lookup yields CDR1 SGDLS and CDR2 YYNGEE. The full variable domain, rest sourced from reference TRBV9 and TRBJ1-6, is DSGVTQTPKHLITATGQRVTLRCSPRSGDLSVYWYQQSLDQGLQFLIQYYNGEERAKGNILERFSAQQFPDLHSELNLSSLELGDSALYFCASSLEGASPLHFGNGTRLTVT.

This rearrangement joins TRBV7-3 to TRBJ2-1; 9 bases are shared with TRBD2. The germline V gene has CDR1 SGHTA and CDR2 FQGTGA. CDR3 length: 17 amino acids. Germline trimming cut 4 bases from V and 1 base from J; bases unmatched to any gene: 8. CDR3 loop: CASSSRGREGSYNEQFF. CDR3 sequence (DNA): TGTGCCAGCAGCTCCCGCGGGCGGGAGGGGTCCTACAATGAGCAGTTCTTC. Full variable domain (rest looked up from reference TRBV7-3 and TRBJ2-1): GAGVSQTPSNKVTEKGKYVELRCDPISGHTALYWYRQSLGQGPEFLIYFQGTGAADDSGLPNDRFFAVRPEGSVSTLKIQRTERGDSAVYLCASSSRGREGSYNEQFFGPGTRLTVL.